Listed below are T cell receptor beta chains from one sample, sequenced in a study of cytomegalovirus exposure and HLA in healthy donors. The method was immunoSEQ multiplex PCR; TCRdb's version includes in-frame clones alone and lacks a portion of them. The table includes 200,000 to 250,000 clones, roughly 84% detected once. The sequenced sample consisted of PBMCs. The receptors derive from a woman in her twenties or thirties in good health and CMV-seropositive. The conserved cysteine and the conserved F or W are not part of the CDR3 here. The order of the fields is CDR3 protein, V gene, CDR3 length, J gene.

CDR3aa: ASSDGKAEYNEQF
v_gene: TRBV6-1
len: 13
j_gene: TRBJ2-1

CDR3aa: ASSQILGRAYEQY
v_gene: TRBV4-3
len: 13
j_gene: TRBJ2-7

CDR3aa: ASSFGQGNYGYT
v_gene: TRBV5-4
len: 12
j_gene: TRBJ1-2

CDR3aa: ASRYSGRAGSQF
v_gene: TRBV2
len: 12
j_gene: TRBJ2-1

CDR3aa: ASQGTTLSYEQY
v_gene: TRBV2
len: 12
j_gene: TRBJ2-7

CDR3aa: ASSGDGRYGYT
v_gene: TRBV5-1
len: 11
j_gene: TRBJ1-2

CDR3aa: SARNPNEQF
v_gene: TRBV20-1
len: 9
j_gene: TRBJ2-1

CDR3aa: ASSLGRDTQY
v_gene: TRBV13
len: 10
j_gene: TRBJ2-3

CDR3aa: ASSPPPDEQY
v_gene: TRBV7-3
len: 10
j_gene: TRBJ2-7

CDR3aa: ASSTTGANYGYT
v_gene: TRBV5-1
len: 12
j_gene: TRBJ1-2

CDR3aa: ASSSGFYEQY
v_gene: TRBV14
len: 10
j_gene: TRBJ2-7

CDR3aa: ASTPGQGARGYT
v_gene: TRBV28
len: 12
j_gene: TRBJ1-2